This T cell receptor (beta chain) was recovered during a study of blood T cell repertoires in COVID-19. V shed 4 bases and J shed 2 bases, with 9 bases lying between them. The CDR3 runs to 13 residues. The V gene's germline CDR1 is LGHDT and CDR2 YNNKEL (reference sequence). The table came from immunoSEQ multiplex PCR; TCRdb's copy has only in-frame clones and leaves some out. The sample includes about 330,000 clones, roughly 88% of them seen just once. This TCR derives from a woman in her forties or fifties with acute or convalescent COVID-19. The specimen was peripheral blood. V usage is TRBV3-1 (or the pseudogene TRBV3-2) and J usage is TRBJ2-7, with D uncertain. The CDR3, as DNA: TGTGCCAGCAGCCCGACTTCTGCCTACGAGCAGTACTTC. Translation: CASSPTSAYEQYF.